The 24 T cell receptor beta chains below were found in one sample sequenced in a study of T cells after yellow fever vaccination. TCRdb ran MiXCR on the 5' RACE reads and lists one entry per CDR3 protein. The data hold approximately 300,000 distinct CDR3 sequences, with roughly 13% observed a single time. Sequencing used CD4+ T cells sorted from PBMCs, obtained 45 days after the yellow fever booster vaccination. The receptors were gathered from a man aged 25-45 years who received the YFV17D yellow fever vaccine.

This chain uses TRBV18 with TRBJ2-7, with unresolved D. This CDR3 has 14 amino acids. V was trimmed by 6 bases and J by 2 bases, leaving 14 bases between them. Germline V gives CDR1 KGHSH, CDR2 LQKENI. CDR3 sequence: CASSSGPPPYEQYF. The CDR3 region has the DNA TGTGCCAGCTCTTCGGGTCCTCCCCCCTACGAGCAGTACTTC.

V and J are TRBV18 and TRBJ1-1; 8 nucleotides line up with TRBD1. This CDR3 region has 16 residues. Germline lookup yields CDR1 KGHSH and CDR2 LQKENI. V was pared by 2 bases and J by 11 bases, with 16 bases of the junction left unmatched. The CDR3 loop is CASSPSPDRGRGEAFF. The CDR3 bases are TGTGCCAGCTCACCATCCCCCGACAGGGGCCGTGGAGAGGCTTTCTTT.

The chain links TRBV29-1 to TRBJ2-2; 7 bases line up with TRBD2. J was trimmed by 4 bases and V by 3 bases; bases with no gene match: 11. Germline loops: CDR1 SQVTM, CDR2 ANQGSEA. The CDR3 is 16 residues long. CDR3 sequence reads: CSVDVGGGRVTGELFF. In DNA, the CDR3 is TGCAGCGTTGATGTGGGGGGGGGTCGTGTCACCGGGGAGCTGTTTTTT.

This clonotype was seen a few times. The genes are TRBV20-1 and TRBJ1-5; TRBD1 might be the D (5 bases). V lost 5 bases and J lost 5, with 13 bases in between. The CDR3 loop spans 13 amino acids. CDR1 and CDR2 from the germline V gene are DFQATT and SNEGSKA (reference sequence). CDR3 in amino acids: CSAQGQDDQPQHF. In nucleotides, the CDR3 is TGCAGTGCTCAGGGCCAGGACGATCAGCCCCAGCATTTT.

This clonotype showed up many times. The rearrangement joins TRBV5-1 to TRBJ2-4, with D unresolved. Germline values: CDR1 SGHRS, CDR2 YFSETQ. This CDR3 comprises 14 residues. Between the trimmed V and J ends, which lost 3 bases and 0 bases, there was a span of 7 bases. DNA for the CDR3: TGCGCCAGCAGCTCAAATCTAGCCAAAAACATTCAGTACTTC. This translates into CASSSNLAKNIQYF.

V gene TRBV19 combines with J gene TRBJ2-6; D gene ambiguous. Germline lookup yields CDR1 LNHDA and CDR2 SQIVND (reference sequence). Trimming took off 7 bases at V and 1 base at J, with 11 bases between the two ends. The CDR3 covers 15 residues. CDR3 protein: CASTNFASGANVLTF. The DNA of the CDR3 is TGTGCCAGTACCAATTTCGCATCTGGGGCCAACGTCCTGACTTTC.

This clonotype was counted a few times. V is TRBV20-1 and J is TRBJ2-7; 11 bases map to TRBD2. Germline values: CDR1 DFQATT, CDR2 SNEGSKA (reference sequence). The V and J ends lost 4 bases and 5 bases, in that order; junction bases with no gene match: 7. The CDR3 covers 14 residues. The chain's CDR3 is CSAIPGTSGHEQYF. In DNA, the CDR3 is TGCAGTGCTATTCCCGGGACTAGCGGCCACGAGCAGTACTTC.

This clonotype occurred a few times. The CDR3 sequence: CASSLEVASREYF. CDR3 in DNA: TGTGCCAGCAGCTTAGAGGTTGCCTCCCGAGAGTATTTT. The chain couples TRBV7-8 to TRBJ2-3; D is uncertain. Trimming pared 1 base from V and 13 bases from J, leaving 15 bases between. The germline CDR1 and CDR2 sequences are SGHVS and FQNEAQ. CDR3 length equals 13 residues. The variable domain in full, completed from reference TRBV7-8 and TRBJ2-3, reads GAGVSQSPRYKVAKRGQDVALRCDPISGHVSLFWYQQALGQGPEFLTYFQNEAQLDKSGLPSDRFFAERPEGSVSTLKIQRTQQEDSAVYLCASSLEVASREYFGPGTRLTVL.

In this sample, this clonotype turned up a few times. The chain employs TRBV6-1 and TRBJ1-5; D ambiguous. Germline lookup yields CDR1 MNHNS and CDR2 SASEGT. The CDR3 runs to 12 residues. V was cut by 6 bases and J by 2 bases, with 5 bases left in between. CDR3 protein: CASSQGNQPQHF. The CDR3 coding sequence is TGTGCCAGCAGCCAGGGCAATCAGCCCCAGCATTTT.

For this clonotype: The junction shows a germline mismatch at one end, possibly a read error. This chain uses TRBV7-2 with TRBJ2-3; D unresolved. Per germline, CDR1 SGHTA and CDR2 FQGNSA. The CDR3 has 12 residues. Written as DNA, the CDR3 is TGTGCCAGCAGCTTAGGGCAGGCTACGGAAGATTTT. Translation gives CASSLGQATEDF.

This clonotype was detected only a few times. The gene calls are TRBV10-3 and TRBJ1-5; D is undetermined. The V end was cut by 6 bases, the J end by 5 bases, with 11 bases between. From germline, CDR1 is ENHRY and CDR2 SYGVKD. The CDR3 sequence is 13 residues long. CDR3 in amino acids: CAISEGRHQPQHF. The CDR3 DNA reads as TGTGCCATCAGCGAGGGCCGGCATCAGCCCCAGCATTTT.

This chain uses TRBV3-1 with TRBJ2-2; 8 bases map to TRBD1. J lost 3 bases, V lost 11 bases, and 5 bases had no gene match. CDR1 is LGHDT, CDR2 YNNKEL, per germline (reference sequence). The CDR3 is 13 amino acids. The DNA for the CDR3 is TGTGCCTGTGGGACAGGATACACCGGGGAGCTGTTTTTT. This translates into CACGTGYTGELFF.

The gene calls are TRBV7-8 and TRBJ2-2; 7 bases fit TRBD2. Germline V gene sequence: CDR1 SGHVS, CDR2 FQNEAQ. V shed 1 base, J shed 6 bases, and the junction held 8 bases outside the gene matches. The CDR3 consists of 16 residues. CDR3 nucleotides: TGTGCCAGCAGCTTAGGGCGGGAGTACAAATCCGGGGAGCTGTTTTTT. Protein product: CASSLGREYKSGELFF.

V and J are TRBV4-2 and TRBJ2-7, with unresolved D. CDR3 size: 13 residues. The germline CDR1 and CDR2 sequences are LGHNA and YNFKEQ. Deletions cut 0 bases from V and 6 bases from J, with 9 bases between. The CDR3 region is CASSQEKIAEQYF. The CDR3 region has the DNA TGTGCCAGCAGCCAAGAGAAAATAGCCGAGCAGTACTTC.

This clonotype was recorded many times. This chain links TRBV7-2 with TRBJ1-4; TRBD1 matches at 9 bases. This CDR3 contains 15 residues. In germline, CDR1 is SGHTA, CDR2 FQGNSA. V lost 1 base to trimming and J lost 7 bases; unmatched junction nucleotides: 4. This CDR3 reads CASSLGGQGFEKLFF. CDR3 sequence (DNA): TGTGCCAGCAGCTTAGGGGGACAGGGTTTTGAAAAACTGTTTTTT. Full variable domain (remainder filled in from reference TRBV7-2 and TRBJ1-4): GAGVSQSPSNKVTEKGKDVELRCDPISGHTALYWYRQSLGQGLEFLIYFQGNSAPDKSGLPSDRFSAERTGGSVSTLTIQRTQQEDSAVYLCASSLGGQGFEKLFFGSGTQLSVL.

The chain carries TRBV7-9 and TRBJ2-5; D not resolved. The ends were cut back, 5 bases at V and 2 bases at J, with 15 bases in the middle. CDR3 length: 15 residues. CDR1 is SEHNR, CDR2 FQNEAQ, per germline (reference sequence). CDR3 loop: CASSPRLAQQETQYF. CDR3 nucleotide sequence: TGTGCCAGCAGCCCCAGGCTGGCACAGCAAGAGACCCAGTACTTC. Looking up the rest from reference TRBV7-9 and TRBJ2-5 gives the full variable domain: DTGVSQNPRHKITKRGQNVTFRCDPISEHNRLYWYRQTLGQGPEFLTYFQNEAQLEKSRLLSDRFSAERPKGSFSTLEIQRTEQGDSAMYLCASSPRLAQQETQYFGPGTRLLVL.

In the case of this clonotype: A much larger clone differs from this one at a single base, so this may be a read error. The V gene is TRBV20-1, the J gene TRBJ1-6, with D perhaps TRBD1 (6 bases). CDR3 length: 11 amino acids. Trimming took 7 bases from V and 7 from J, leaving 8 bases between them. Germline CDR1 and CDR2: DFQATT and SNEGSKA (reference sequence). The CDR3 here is CSVGGNSPLHF. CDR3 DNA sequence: TGCAGTGTAGGGGGGAATTCACCCCTCCACTTT.

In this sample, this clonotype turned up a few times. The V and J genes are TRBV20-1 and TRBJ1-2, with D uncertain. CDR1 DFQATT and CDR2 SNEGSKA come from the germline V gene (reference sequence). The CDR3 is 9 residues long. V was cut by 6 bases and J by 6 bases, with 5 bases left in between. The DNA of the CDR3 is TGCAGTGCCCCCGATGGCTACACCTTC. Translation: CSAPDGYTF.

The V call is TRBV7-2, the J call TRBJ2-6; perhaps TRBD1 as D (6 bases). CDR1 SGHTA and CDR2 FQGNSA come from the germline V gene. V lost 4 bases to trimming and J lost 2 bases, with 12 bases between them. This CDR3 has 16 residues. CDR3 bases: TGTGCCAGCAGCTCGGATCCAGGGGCTGGGGCCAACGTCCTGACTTTC. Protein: CASSSDPGAGANVLTF.

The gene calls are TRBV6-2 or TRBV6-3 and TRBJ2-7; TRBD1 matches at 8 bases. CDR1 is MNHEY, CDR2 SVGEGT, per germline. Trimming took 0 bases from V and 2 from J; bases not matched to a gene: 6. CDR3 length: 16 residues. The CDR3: CASSYSSSTGAYEQYF. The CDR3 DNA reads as TGTGCCAGCAGTTACTCGTCTTCGACAGGGGCCTACGAGCAGTACTTC.

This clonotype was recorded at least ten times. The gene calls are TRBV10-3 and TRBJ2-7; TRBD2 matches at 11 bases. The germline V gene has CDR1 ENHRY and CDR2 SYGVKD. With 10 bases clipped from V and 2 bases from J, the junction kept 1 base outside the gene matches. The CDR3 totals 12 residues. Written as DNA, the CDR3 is TGTGCCACGGGACTAGCGGCCTACGAGCAGTACTTC. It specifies CATGLAAYEQYF.

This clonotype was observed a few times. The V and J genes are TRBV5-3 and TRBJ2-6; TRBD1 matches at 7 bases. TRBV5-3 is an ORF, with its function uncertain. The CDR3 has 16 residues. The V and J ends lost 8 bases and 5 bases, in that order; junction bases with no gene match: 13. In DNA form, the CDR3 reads TGTGCCAGTTGGGACAGTTCCACCTCGCGGGCCAACGTCCTGACTTTC. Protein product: CASWDSSTSRANVLTF.

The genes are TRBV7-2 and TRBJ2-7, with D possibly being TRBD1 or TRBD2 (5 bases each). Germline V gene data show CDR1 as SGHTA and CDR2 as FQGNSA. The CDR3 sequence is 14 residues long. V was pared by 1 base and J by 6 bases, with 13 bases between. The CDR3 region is CASSLGLWGSEQYF. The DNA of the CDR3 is TGTGCCAGCAGCTTAGGGCTGTGGGGGTCCGAGCAGTACTTC.

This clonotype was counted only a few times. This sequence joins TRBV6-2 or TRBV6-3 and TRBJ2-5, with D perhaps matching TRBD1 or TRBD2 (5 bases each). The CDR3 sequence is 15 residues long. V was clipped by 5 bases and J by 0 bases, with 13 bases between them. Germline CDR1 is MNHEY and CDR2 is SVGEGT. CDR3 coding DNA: TGTGCCAGCAGTCGTGGGACCATGTACCAAGAGACCCAGTACTTC. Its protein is CASSRGTMYQETQYF.